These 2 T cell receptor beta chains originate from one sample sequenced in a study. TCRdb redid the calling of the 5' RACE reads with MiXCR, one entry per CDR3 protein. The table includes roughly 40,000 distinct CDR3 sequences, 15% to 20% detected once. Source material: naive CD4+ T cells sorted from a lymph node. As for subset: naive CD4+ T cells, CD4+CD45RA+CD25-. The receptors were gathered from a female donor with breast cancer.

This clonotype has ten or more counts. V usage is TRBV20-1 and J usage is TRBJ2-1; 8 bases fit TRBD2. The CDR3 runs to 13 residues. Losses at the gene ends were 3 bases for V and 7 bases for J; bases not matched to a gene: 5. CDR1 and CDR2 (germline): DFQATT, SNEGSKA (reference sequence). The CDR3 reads CSASGRALNEQFF. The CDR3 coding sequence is TGCAGTGCTAGCGGGAGGGCGTTGAATGAGCAGTTCTTC.

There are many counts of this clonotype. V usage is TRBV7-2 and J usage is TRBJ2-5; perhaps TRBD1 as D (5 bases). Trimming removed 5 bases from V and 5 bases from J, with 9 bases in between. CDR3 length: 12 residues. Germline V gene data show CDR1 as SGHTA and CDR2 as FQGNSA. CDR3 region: CASSRNRETQYF. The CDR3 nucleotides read TGTGCCAGCAGCCGTAACAGGGAGACCCAGTACTTC.